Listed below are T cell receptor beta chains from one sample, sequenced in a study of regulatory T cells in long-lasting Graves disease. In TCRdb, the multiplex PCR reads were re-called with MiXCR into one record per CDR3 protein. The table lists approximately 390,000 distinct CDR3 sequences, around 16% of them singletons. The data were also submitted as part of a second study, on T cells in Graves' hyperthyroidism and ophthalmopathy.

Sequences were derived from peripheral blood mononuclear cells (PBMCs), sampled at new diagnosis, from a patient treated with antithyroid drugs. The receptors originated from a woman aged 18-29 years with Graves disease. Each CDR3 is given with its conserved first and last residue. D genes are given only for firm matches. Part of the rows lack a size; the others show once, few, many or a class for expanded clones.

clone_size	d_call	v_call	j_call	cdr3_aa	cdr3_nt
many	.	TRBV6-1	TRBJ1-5	CASSEFGGVNQPQHF	TGTGCCAGCAGTGAATTCGGGGGGGTCAATCAGCCCCAGCATTTT
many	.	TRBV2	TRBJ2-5	CASSGGLMGETQYF	TGTGCCAGCAGTGGGGGACTGATGGGGGAGACCCAGTACTTC
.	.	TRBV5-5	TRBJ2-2	CASSQETETGELFF	TGTGCCAGCAGCCAAGAGACTGAAACCGGGGAGCTGTTTTTT
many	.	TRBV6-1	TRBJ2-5	CASSGIRSTETQYF	TGTGCCAGCAGTGGTATCCGGTCCACAGAGACCCAGTACTTC
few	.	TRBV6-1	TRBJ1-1	CASGSTRAYRGNTEAFF	TGTGCCAGCGGATCGACCCGGGCCTACCGGGGGAACACTGAAGCTTTCTTT
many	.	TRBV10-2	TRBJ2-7	CASGTDSLPYEQYF	TGCGCCAGCGGGACCGACTCGCTCCCCTACGAGCAGTACTTC
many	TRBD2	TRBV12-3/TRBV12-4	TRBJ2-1	CASSKTSGRWNEQFF	TGTGCCAGCAGTAAAACTAGCGGGAGATGGAATGAGCAGTTCTTC
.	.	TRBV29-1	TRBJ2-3	CSVLGGGASTDTQYF	TGCAGCGTTTTAGGGGGTGGAGCTAGCACAGATACGCAGTATTTT
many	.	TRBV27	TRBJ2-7	CASTPPQGYEQYF	TGTGCCAGCACCCCACCGCAGGGCTACGAGCAGTACTTC
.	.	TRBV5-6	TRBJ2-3	CASSLRGRGGHTDTQYF	TGTGCCAGCAGCTTGCGGGGGAGAGGGGGACACACAGATACGCAGTATTTT
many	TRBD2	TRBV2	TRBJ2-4	CASSASGRVVAKNIQYF	TGTGCCAGCAGTGCTAGCGGGAGGGTCGTGGCCAAAAACATTCAGTACTTC
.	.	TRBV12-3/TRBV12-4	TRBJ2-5	CASSLTFLFRDIKQETQYF	TGTGCCAGCAGTTTAACGTTCCTATTCCGGGACATAAAACAAGAGACCCAGTACTTC
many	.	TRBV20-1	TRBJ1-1	CSAPGRGTEAFF	TGCAGTGCTCCTGGGCGAGGCACTGAAGCTTTCTTT
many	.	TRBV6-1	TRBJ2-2	CASSPSRAVVSTGELFF	TGTGCCAGCAGCCCATCCCGGGCAGTGGTTAGCACCGGGGAGCTGTTTTTT
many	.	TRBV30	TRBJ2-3	CAWDRLSTDTQYF	TGTGCCTGGGACAGATTGAGCACAGATACGCAGTATTTT
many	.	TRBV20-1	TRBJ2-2	CSATPLQRGSAGELFF	TGCAGTGCTACCCCTCTTCAGAGGGGAAGCGCCGGGGAGCTGTTTTTT
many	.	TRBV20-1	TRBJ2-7	CSARVGGGLWYEQYF	TGCAGTGCTAGAGTGGGTGGGGGTCTTTGGTACGAGCAGTACTTC
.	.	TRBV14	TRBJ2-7	CASGGPAYEQYF	TGTGCCAGCGGGGGGCCGGCCTACGAGCAGTACTTC
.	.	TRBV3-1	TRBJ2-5	CASSQQALQETQYF	TGTGCCAGCAGCCAACAGGCCCTACAAGAGACTCAGTACTTC
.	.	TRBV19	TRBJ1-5	CASSIRRQNNQPQHF	TGTGCCAGTAGTATTCGCAGACAAAACAATCAGCCCCAGCATTTT
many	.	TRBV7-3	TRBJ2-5	CASSLAIQETQYF	TGTGCCAGCAGCTTAGCTATCCAAGAGACCCAGTACTTC
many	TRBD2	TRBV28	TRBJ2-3	CASSRAGGTDTQYF	TGTGCCAGCTCCCGAGCGGGAGGAACAGATACGCAGTATTTT
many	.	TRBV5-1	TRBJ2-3	CASSFSPDTQYF	TGTGCCAGCAGTTTTAGTCCAGATACGCAGTATTTT
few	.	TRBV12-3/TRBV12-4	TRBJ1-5	CASSTTGNNQPQHF	TGTGCCAGCAGTACCACAGGGAACAATCAGCCCCAGCATTTT
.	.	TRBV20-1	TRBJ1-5	CSAGLGGVQPQHF	TGCAGTGCCGGGTTGGGGGGCGTTCAGCCCCAGCATTTT
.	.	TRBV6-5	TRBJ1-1	CASSYEGMHTEAFF	TGTGCCAGCAGTTACGAGGGAATGCACACTGAAGCTTTCTTT
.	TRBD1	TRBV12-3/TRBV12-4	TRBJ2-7	CASSLGVVGRGPWYEQYF	TGTGCCAGCAGTTTAGGGGTAGTGGGCAGGGGGCCCTGGTACGAGCAGTACTTC
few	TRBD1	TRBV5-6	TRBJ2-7	CASSSPRDRGPHEQYF	TGTGCCAGCAGCTCGCCCCGGGACAGGGGGCCCCACGAGCAGTACTTC
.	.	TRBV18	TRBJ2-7	CASSPETGSKYF	TGTGCCAGCTCACCGGAGACAGGTTCCAAGTACTTC
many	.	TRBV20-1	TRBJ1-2	CSALVGGVVGGYTF	TGCAGTGCTCTGGTCGGGGGCGTTGTGGGTGGCTACACCTTC
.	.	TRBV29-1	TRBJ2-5	CSVGHIQETQYF	TGCAGCGTAGGCCACATCCAAGAGACCCAGTACTTC
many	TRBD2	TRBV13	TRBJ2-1	CASSSPSSGSSYNEQFF	TGTGCCAGCAGCTCCCCGTCTAGCGGTAGCTCCTACAATGAGCAGTTCTTC
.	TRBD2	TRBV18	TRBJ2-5	CASSETSGQETQYF	TGTGCCAGCTCAGAAACTAGCGGCCAAGAGACCCAGTACTTC
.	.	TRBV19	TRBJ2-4	CGSAVKNIQYF	TGTGGATCGGCCGTCAAAAACATTCAGTACTTC
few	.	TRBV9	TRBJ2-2	CATLCQSKTGELFF	TGTGCCACCCTGTGCCAAAGTAAGACCGGGGAGCTGTTTTTT